This TCR beta chain was identified during a study of T cell responses to AZD1222 COVID-19 vaccine. Study-level points and caveats: Donors were chiefly white British, with a greater number of females, and clonal diversity was perhaps underestimated. Spike-wide coverage was observed for vaccine-associated CD4 TCRs, with dominant responses at 160-218 and 743-854.

Using immunoSEQ multiplex PCR, the repertoire was profiled, and TCRdb retains in-frame clones only, with some absent. The sample includes 150,000 to 250,000 clones, roughly 90% of them seen just once. CDR1 and CDR2 (germline): SGHRS, YFSETQ. This CDR3 region has 17 residues. Deletions cut 0 bases from V and 4 bases from J, with 20 bases between. Second-dose intervals near 4 or 12 weeks were combined. A remark on this clone: Its antigen is currently unknown.

Source: peripheral blood, taken 28 days after the second AZD1222 dose. This TCR derives from an adult who received the AZD1222 COVID-19 vaccine. The rearrangement uses TRBV5-1 and TRBJ2-7; D remains unclear. The CDR3 loop is CASSLEDVETLPYEQYF. The DNA of the CDR3 is TGCGCCAGCAGCTTGGAGGACGTTGAGACACTCCCATACGAGCAGTACTTC.